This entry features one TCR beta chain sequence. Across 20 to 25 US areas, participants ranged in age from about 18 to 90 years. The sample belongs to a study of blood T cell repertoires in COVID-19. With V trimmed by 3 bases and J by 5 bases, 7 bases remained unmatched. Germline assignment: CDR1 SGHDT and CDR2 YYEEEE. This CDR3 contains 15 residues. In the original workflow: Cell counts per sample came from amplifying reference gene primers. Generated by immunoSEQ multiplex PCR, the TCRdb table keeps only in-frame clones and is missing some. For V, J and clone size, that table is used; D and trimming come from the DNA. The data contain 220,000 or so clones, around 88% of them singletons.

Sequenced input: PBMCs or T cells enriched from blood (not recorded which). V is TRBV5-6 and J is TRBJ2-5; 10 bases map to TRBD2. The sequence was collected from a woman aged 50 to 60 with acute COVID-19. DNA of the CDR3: TGTGCCAGCAGCTCCTTAGCGGGGGGACGGGAGACCCAGTACTTC. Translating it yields CASSSLAGGRETQYF.